This entry describes one TCR beta chain. This clonotype came up many times. The clone's antigen remains unknown. No clone much larger than this one lies a single base away; base qualities are absent. Sample time point, as interpreted from the label and publication: newly diagnosed GD, antithyroid drugs for less than 3 months. For both TCR sequencing and RNA sequencing, RNA was extracted from PBMCs using TRIzol. The diagnosis of Graves' disease followed American Thyroid Association guidelines. Patients were recruited from an endocrinology department in Xi'an, China. From each patient, 8 to 10 milliliters of peripheral blood was collected into an EDTA anticoagulant tube. Ficoll Paque Plus density gradient separation was used to isolate PBMCs, and no additional T cell sorting was done. An Agilent 2100 Bioanalyzer and agarose gel were used to check RNA quality, and a NanoDrop 2000 was used to measure RNA concentration.

Sequences KGHSH (CDR1) and LQKENI (CDR2) are obtained from the germline V gene. Deletion took 0 bases off V and 7 bases off J, with a span of 10 bases between the germline ends. The CDR3 measures 14 amino acids from cysteine to phenylalanine. Of all the DNA, just the CDR3 is kept, 42 bases in frame from base 1. Receptor amplification or capture employed multiplex PCR. Sequencing relied on an Illumina HiSeq 4000. TCR beta libraries were built with iRepertoire HTBI primers and Arm-PCR amplification of CDR3 regions. Before sequencing, the PCR products went through gel purification. The paper's processing steps were these. Across samples, about 64 TRBV and 13 to 15 TRBJ segments were identified and used for gene usage analysis of CDR3 amino acid clonotypes. COPE and FqMerger were used to merge filtered high-quality paired reads into contigs. BLAST was used to align contigs to IMGT TRBV, TRBD and TRBJ reference genes, with CDR3 defined following IMGT. Clonotypes above 0.1% frequency were classified as highly expanded clones. Shannon entropy served as the measure of repertoire diversity, while the Gini coefficient captured V-J evenness. A clonotype was considered public if more than one individual shared it. In-frame beta chains were kept once TCRdb had trimmed the public reads at Q25 with fastp and called clones with MiXCR. Entries are consolidated by CDR3 protein sequence, retaining the most common genes and DNA. It is TCRdb's table, rather than the study itself, that gives the V and J calls and clone size. The table for this sample lists about 500,000 distinct CDR3 sequences; 12% of them were counted only once. The ten most abundant clones make up around 10% of the sample.

These data come from a study of regulatory T cells in long-lasting Graves disease (dated by TCRdb to about 2021). Notes on the research overall: Antithyroid drugs had been taken for less than 3 months by newly diagnosed Graves' disease patients. Patients with persistent Graves' disease were compared with patients with newly diagnosed Graves' disease using TCR sequencing and RNA sequencing of peripheral blood. The study took place in China and was registered as a clinical trial. A total of some 33 samples were covered by TCR sequencing, comprising approximately 13 persistent and 20 newly diagnosed Graves' disease patients. Paper-wide results and their limitations: Only the TCR beta chain was sequenced and analyzed. As a limitation, the authors acknowledged that the small sample size may reduce accuracy. Patients with persistent disease shared more public clonotypes (approximately 2,500) than newly diagnosed patients did (more than 900). Peripheral blood alone was examined, since thyroid tissue, which constituted the primary lesion, could not be accessed. Compared with newly diagnosed patients, patients with persistent Graves' disease had lower TCR Shannon entropy and fewer highly expanded clones, which suggests clonal expansion. TRBV28, TRBJ1-2 and TRBJ2-5 were preferentially used in persistent disease, while TRBV20-1 and TRBJ2-1 were favored in newly diagnosed disease.

The same data also contributed to another study, on T cells in Graves' hyperthyroidism and ophthalmopathy. In that second paper, the authors write: Stable Graves' hyperthyroidism was defined as no progression to ophthalmopathy during 18 months of follow-up. Hyperthyroidism patients were newly diagnosed, had a disease duration of under 2 months, and were aged 18 to 65 years. Exclusion was applied to patients with uncontrolled infections, other autoimmune diseases, pregnancy or lactation. Clinical symptoms, serum thyroxine and TRAb, thyroid ultrasound, and orbital computed tomography formed the basis for the diagnoses. The TCR CDR3 was subjected to a first round of RT-PCR using the HTBI primer set and the Qiagen OneStep RT-PCR kit. Most expanded thyroid clonotypes (frequency above 0.001) were also detected in blood, suggesting blood repertoires may reflect thyroid immune responses. A model built on a 13 V-J signature distinguished ophthalmopathy from stable hyperthyroidism, reaching 87.88% sensitivity and 81% to 83% specificity in cross-validation and 80%/75% in testing. During validation, the model predicted progression to ophthalmopathy a median of about 6.5 months ahead of onset, with approximately 70% sensitivity and roughly 75% specificity. A discovery cohort of about a hundred patients, 43 with Graves' ophthalmopathy and approximately 55 with stable Graves' hyperthyroidism, was used to find distinguishing TCR V-J signatures. Prospective prediction of ophthalmopathy was tested in an independent validation cohort consisting of 18 hyperthyroidism patients and around 16 patients who later progressed to ophthalmopathy. The 100 or so discovery patients were randomly split 7:3 into training and test sets. Thyroid tissue and blood T-cell repertoires from six Graves' hyperthyroidism patients were also compared in the study. After blood sampling, hyperthyroidism patients were treated with methimazole at a starting dose of 30 mg daily, and ophthalmopathy patients were treated with high-dose intravenous methylprednisolone. Libraries were constructed in a second round of multiplex PCR, after which size selection and purification were carried out. Sequencing of the libraries was done on an Illumina HiSeq2000 using paired-end 100 bp reads. SOAPnuke was used to process the raw data, removing reads that contained adapters or uncalled bases, had a mean Phred below 15, or lacked an exact match to the constant primer or identifier. COPE v1.2.5 was used to merge the high-quality paired reads, and each unique nucleotide sequence was defined as a clonotype. MiTCR v1.1 was used to align clonotypes to the IMGT TRBV, TRBD and TRBJ reference segments. Analysis was restricted to V-J combinations with a frequency above 0.0001, which covered 99.2% of repertoires. The TCS score was defined as the ratio of F50 (clonal expansion) to E x V (chaos), calculated using BLOSUM62-based TCRdist between CDR3 peptides within each V-J. Welch's t-statistics and random forest reduced roughly 500 V-J features to roughly 13, which were used in a naive Bayes classifier (R e1071). Sample size was not statistically predetermined, and blinding of investigators to group allocation was not performed. According to the paper, TCR Vbeta CDR3 sequencing was carried out on about 140 peripheral blood samples, which came from 40 to 45 ophthalmopathy, around 75 hyperthyroidism and approximately 17 progressor patients.

The chain is made from TRBV18 and TRBJ2-1; the D gene identity is not certain. The clonotype was recovered from a young woman with Graves disease. Donor details come from another sample of the same person, matched by shared clones. This material consisted of peripheral blood mononuclear cells (PBMCs), taken at new diagnosis, from a patient treated with antithyroid drugs. The CDR3 sequence is CASSPPGRFNEQFF. The bases are TGTGCCAGCTCACCACCTGGCCGGTTTAATGAGCAGTTCTTC.